A single sample is the source of the 29 T cell receptor beta chains below, sequenced in a study of a mutant IDH1 vaccine in newly diagnosed glioma. Generated by immunoSEQ multiplex PCR, the TCRdb table keeps only in-frame clones and is missing some. Here the sample spans some 20,000 clones, 84% being singletons. Time point: week 47, end of study. Mutant IDH1 20-mer peptide, at 300 ug, made up each vaccine dose, with topical imiquimod. No antigen is known for these receptors. The source material was PBMCs, sampled from a glioma patient whose treatment included an IDH1 peptide vaccine. The receptors derive from a man aged 35 to 55 with glioma.

The chain joins TRBV15 to TRBJ2-7; 12 bases align to TRBD2. V was pared by 5 bases and J by 3 bases, with 11 bases of the junction left unmatched. The CDR3 runs 17 residues. Germline V gene sequence: CDR1 LNHNV, CDR2 YYDKDF (reference sequence). CDR3 coding DNA: TGTGCCACCAGCGGATCTAGCGGGAGGGGAAGTTACTACGAGCAGTACTTC. Protein sequence: CATSGSSGRGSYYEQYF.

This chain links TRBV7-3 with TRBJ2-3; D gene uncertain. Germline CDR1 reads SGHTA; CDR2 reads FQGTGA. Deletions cut 4 bases from V and 0 bases from J, with 5 bases between. This CDR3 has 13 residues. CDR3 amino acids: CASSSTSTDTQYF. CDR3 sequence (DNA): TGTGCCAGCAGCTCAACTAGCACAGATACGCAGTATTTT.

This clone was found once. The chain is built from TRBV4-3 and TRBJ2-5; 8 bases line up with TRBD2. V lost 4 bases, J lost 4 bases, and 14 bases stayed unmatched. Germline-derived CDR1 and CDR2 are LGHNA and YSLEER. This CDR3 is 17 amino acids long. This chain's CDR3 is CASSRAWGGRFIETQYF. Written as DNA, the CDR3 is TGCGCCAGCAGCCGTGCGTGGGGCGGGAGGTTTATAGAGACCCAGTACTTC.

As to this clone: The junction departs from germline at one end; a sequencing error may be responsible. V is TRBV7-7 and J is TRBJ2-3, with D perhaps TRBD2 (6 bases). Looked up from germline, CDR1 is SSHAT and CDR2 is FNYEAQ (reference sequence). This CDR3 is built from 14 residues. CDR3 DNA: TGTGCTAGCAGCCATTCTAGCGGCACAGATACGCAGTATTTT. It specifies CASSHSSGTDTQYF.

The chain has TRBV2 and TRBJ2-3; 8 positions agree with TRBD1. CDR3 length: 16 amino acids. Germline assignment: CDR1 SNHLY and CDR2 FYNNEI. The trim removed 6 bases at V and 2 bases at J, leaving 10 bases unmatched. DNA of the CDR3: TGTGCCAGCAGCGGTCAGGGACAGGCGATCACAGATACGCAGTATTTT. It specifies CASSGQGQAITDTQYF.

The chain uses TRBV28 and TRBJ2-7; D possibly corresponds to TRBD1 (5 bases). The germline V gene has CDR1 MDHEN and CDR2 SYDVKM. V shed 3 bases and J shed 0 bases, with 15 bases lying between them. The CDR3 length is 16 residues. CDR3 bases: TGTGCCAGCAGTTTTAGGGGCGGCGGAAGCTCCTACGAGCAGTACTTC. Its translation is CASSFRGGGSSYEQYF.

The V call is TRBV4-1, the J call TRBJ2-1, with 7 nucleotides matching TRBD2. Trimming removed 1 base from V and 8 bases from J; junction bases left unmatched: 14. This CDR3 is built from 17 residues. Germline loops: CDR1 MGHRA, CDR2 YSYEKL. The CDR3 protein is CASSQGMEGGPGDEQFF. DNA for the CDR3: TGCGCCAGCAGCCAAGGGATGGAGGGAGGGCCTGGGGATGAGCAGTTCTTC.

This clone was counted once. This chain connects TRBV5-4 to TRBJ2-3; a weak D match, TRBD1 (8 bases). V lost 6 bases, J lost 5 bases, and 16 bases lay in between. The CDR3 length is 14 residues. CDR1 SGHNT and CDR2 YYREEE come from the germline V gene (reference sequence). For the CDR3, the DNA is TGTGCCAGCAACCCGAACAGGGGGGGAGATACGCAGTATTTT. Amino acids: CASNPNRGGDTQYF. The whole variable domain, remainder taken from reference TRBV5-4 and TRBJ2-3, is ETGVTQSPTHLIKTRGQQVTLRCSSQSGHNTVSWYQQALGQGPQFIFQYYREEENGRGNFPPRFSGLQFPNYSSELNVNALELDDSALYLCASNPNRGGDTQYFGPGTRLTVL.

The chain recombines TRBV5-3 with TRBJ2-4; a weak D match, TRBD2 (6 bases). TRBV5-3 is recorded as an ORF, its role being uncertain. The ends were cut back, 4 bases at V and 5 bases at J, with 10 bases in the middle. This CDR3 spans 13 amino acids. In nucleotides, the CDR3 is TGTGCCAGAAGCCGCGGGATGGAAAACATTCAGTACTTC. Its translation is CARSRGMENIQYF.

This sequence joins TRBV7-8 and TRBJ2-7, with a weak D call TRBD1 (6 bases). This CDR3 comprises 14 residues. Between the trimmed V and J ends, which lost 5 bases and 3 bases, there was a span of 14 bases. Germline CDR1 SGHVS, CDR2 FQNEAQ. The DNA of the CDR3 is TGTGCCAGCAGCCTTTACGGACAGCACTACGAGCAGTACTTC. It is translated as CASSLYGQHYEQYF.

With respect to this clone: One junction end disagrees with the germline gene, perhaps due to a read error. The chain links TRBV27 to TRBJ2-4; D possibly corresponds to TRBD2 (5 bases). The V gene's germline CDR1 is MNHEY and CDR2 SMNVEV (reference sequence). CDR3 size: 11 residues. The CDR3 DNA sequence: TGTGCCACCAGTTCGGGGTACATTCAGTACTTC. Its protein product is CATSSGYIQYF.

The genes are TRBV7-2 and TRBJ2-3; tentatively, D is TRBD2 (6 bases). CDR3 size: 13 residues. Germline V CDR1 and CDR2: SGHTA, FQGNSA. Trimming removed 3 bases from V and 3 bases from J, with 7 bases in between. Here the CDR3 reads CASSFGTTDTQYF. The CDR3 DNA is TGTGCCAGCAGCTTTGGGACTACAGATACGCAGTATTTT.

The V gene is TRBV4-3, the J gene TRBJ2-7; tentatively, D is TRBD1 (5 bases). The V end lost 1 base, the J end lost 0 bases, and 10 bases lay between the germline ends. Per the germline V gene, CDR1 is LGHNA and CDR2 is YSLEER. The CDR3 totals 15 residues. CDR3 coding DNA: TGCGCCAGCAGCCAAGTAATAGGGGCCTCCTACGAGCAGTACTTC. As protein: CASSQVIGASYEQYF.

The rearrangement links TRBV27 to TRBJ1-4, with D hard to call. The germline V and J ends were trimmed by 8 bases and 0 bases, with 13 bases remaining between them. The CDR3 is 15 amino acids. The germline V gene has CDR1 MNHEY and CDR2 SMNVEV (reference sequence). The CDR3 loop reads CASRTNFATNEKLFF. CDR3 nucleotide sequence: TGTGCCAGCCGTACTAATTTTGCAACTAATGAAAAACTGTTTTTT.

The rearrangement joins TRBV9 to TRBJ1-4; D gene ambiguous. The germline gives CDR1 SGDLS, CDR2 YYNGEE. CDR3 size: 15 residues. The V end lost 0 bases, the J end lost 4 bases, and 10 bases lay between the germline ends. CDR3 bases: TGTGCCAGCAGCGTAGGGTACGACTTTAATGAAAAACTGTTTTTT. It encodes CASSVGYDFNEKLFF.

Within the sample, this clone is medium-sized (0.01 to 0.1%). The chain joins TRBV11-2 to TRBJ2-7; D is perhaps TRBD2 (6 bases). The germline V and J ends were trimmed by 5 bases and 0 bases, with 14 bases remaining between them. This CDR3 has 15 amino acids. Germline V CDR1 and CDR2: SGHAT, FQNNGV. CDR3 loop: CASSEGLPSSYEQYF. As DNA, the CDR3 is TGTGCCAGCAGCGAGGGACTCCCCAGCTCCTACGAGCAGTACTTC.

The rearrangement joins TRBV27 to TRBJ2-1; D possibly corresponds to TRBD2 (5 bases). From germline, CDR1 is MNHEY and CDR2 SMNVEV (reference sequence). The CDR3 length is 14 residues. Trimming shortened V by 5 bases and J by 6 bases, and 14 bases separated the two germline ends. This CDR3 reads CASSGELRGNEQFF. CDR3 coding DNA: TGTGCCAGCAGTGGGGAGTTAAGAGGCAATGAGCAGTTCTTC.

This chain uses TRBV6-1 with TRBJ2-1; D perhaps matches TRBD2 (5 bases). CDR1 MNHNS and CDR2 SASEGT come from the germline V gene. The CDR3 covers 15 residues. V was trimmed by 6 bases and J by 0 bases, leaving 12 bases between them. CDR3 sequence (DNA): TGTGCCAGCAGCCTCTCGGACTCCTCCTACAATGAGCAGTTCTTC. Translation gives CASSLSDSSYNEQFF.

This chain uses TRBV10-2 with TRBJ2-1, with TRBD1 matching over 7 bases. V was pared by 4 bases and J by 0 bases, with 6 bases of the junction left unmatched. CDR1 is WSHSY, CDR2 SAAADI, per germline. This CDR3 region has 16 residues. The DNA for the CDR3 is TGCGCCAGCAGTGGGGGACAGACGAGCTCCTACAATGAGCAGTTCTTC. Its translation is CASSGGQTSSYNEQFF.

This clone was counted only a few times. The V gene is TRBV9, the J gene TRBJ2-2, with 7 nucleotides matching TRBD2. V lost 2 bases to trimming and J lost 5 bases; unmatched junction nucleotides: 6. CDR3 length: 15 amino acids. CDR1 SGDLS and CDR2 YYNGEE come from the germline V gene. This CDR3 reads CASSVGGLGTGELFF. In nucleotides, the CDR3 is TGTGCCAGCAGCGTGGGAGGGCTCGGTACCGGGGAGCTGTTTTTT.

The DNA of the CDR3 is TGTGCCAGCAGCCGGGACTTCGGGGATACGCAGTATTTT. It translates to CASSRDFGDTQYF. J is TRBJ2-3 and V is TRBV7-7; D is possibly TRBD2 (6 bases). The V gene's germline CDR1 is SSHAT and CDR2 FNYEAQ (reference sequence). This CDR3 has 13 amino acids. Trimming took off 5 bases at V and 6 bases at J, with 12 bases between the two ends.

The gene calls are TRBV4-1 and TRBJ2-1; tentative D call: TRBD1 (7 bases). The CDR3 has 17 residues. Between the trimmed V and J ends, which lost 5 bases and 4 bases, there was a span of 21 bases. In germline, CDR1 is MGHRA, CDR2 YSYEKL. The CDR3 reads CASSYRGGQGGYNEQFF. CDR3 nucleotide sequence: TGCGCCAGCAGCTACCGAGGGGGCCAGGGGGGATACAATGAGCAGTTCTTC.

The chain joins TRBV5-6 to TRBJ1-2; 8 nucleotides match TRBD1. The V and J ends lost 4 bases and 8 bases, in that order; junction bases with no gene match: 7. The CDR3 covers 13 residues. The germline V gene encodes CDR1 SGHDT and CDR2 YYEEEE. The CDR3 nucleotides read TGTGCCAGCAGCCGAGAACAGGGGGACGGCTACACCTTC. It codes for CASSREQGDGYTF.

The V and J genes are TRBV7-9 and TRBJ2-2; D not resolved. Trimming pared 7 bases from V and 4 bases from J, leaving 13 bases between. Germline-derived CDR1 and CDR2 are SEHNR and FQNEAQ (reference sequence). This CDR3 spans 14 amino acids. In DNA form, the CDR3 reads TGTGCCAGCACCCGCTTAATGAGCACCGGGGAGCTGTTTTTT. Encoded protein: CASTRLMSTGELFF.

The chain joins TRBV29-1 to TRBJ2-1; 13 positions agree with TRBD2. The J segment lost 4 bases and the V segment lost 1 base, leaving 1 base of the junction unmatched. The CDR3 sequence is 15 residues long. The germline V gene has CDR1 SQVTM and CDR2 ANQGSEA. CDR3 region: CSVEGTSGRYNEQFF. The CDR3 bases are TGCAGCGTTGAAGGGACTAGCGGGAGATACAATGAGCAGTTCTTC.

The chain has TRBV10-3 and TRBJ1-3; 7 bases are a match to TRBD1. Per the germline V gene, CDR1 is ENHRY and CDR2 is SYGVKD. CDR3 length: 13 residues. Trimming at V came to 11 bases and at J to 3 bases, leaving 7 bases not matched to a gene. The CDR3 loop is CAVTGSNGNTIYF. The CDR3 DNA reads TGTGCCGTGACAGGGTCTAATGGAAACACCATATATTTT.

DNA for the CDR3: TGTGCCAGCAGCTCGCCAACATACAGGGGGAGTTACAATGAGCAGTTCTTC. Translating gives CASSSPTYRGSYNEQFF. This chain uses TRBV7-2 with TRBJ2-1, with 8 bases that match TRBD1. Germline V gives CDR1 SGHTA, CDR2 FQGNSA. Trimming took 4 bases from V and 4 from J; bases not matched to a gene: 12. This CDR3 is built from 17 residues.

V is TRBV2 and J is TRBJ2-2; tentative D call: TRBD2 (6 bases). CDR1 and CDR2 (germline): SNHLY, FYNNEI. The V end lost 8 bases, the J end lost 2 bases, and 9 bases lay between the germline ends. The CDR3 covers 13 residues. CDR3 DNA: TGTGCCAGCCGCGGGGAAAACACCGGGGAGCTGTTTTTT. It codes for CASRGENTGELFF.

The chain joins TRBV18 to TRBJ1-2; TRBD1 agrees at 9 bases. Germline assignment: CDR1 KGHSH and CDR2 LQKENI. Trimming removed 2 bases from V and 6 bases from J; junction bases left unmatched: 7. CDR3 length equals 15 residues. The CDR3 region has the DNA TGTGCCAGCTCACCAAGCGGGACAGGGTTTAATGGCTACACCTTC. Translation: CASSPSGTGFNGYTF.